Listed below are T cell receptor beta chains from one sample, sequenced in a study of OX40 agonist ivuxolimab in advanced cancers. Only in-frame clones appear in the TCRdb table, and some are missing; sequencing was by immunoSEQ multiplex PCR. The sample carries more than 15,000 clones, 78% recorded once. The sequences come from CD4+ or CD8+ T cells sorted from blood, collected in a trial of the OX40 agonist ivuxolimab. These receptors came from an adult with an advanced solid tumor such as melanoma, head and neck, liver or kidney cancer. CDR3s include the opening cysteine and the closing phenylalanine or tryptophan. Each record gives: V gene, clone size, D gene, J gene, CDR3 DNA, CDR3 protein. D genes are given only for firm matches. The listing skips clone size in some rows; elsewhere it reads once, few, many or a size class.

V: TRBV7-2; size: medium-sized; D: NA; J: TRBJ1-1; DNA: TGTGCCAGCAGCTTATGGAGGGCCCGTACTTTCTTT; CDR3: CASSLWRARTFF
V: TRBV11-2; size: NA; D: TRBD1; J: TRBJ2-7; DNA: TGTGCCAGCAGCTACGGGACAGGTATCTCCTACGAGCAGTACTTC; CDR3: CASSYGTGISYEQYF
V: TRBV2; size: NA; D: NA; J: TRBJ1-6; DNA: TGTGCCAGCAGCCCGGACAGAGACTCCTATAATTCACCCCTCCACTTT; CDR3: CASSPDRDSYNSPLHF
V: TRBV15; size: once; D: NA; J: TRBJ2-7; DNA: TGTGCCACCAGCAGAGATAGTTCCTACGAGCAGTACTTC; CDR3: CATSRDSSYEQYF
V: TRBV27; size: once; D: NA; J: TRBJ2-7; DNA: TGTGCCAGCAGCCTCCAAACCCCCGGCGTCGACGAGCAGTACTTC; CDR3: CASSLQTPGVDEQYF
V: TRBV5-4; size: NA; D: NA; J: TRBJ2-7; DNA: TGTGCCAGCAGCTTAGACCTCTCCTACGAGCAGTACTTC; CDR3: CASSLDLSYEQYF
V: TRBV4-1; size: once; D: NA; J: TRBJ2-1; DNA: TGCGCCAGCAGCCAAGAGGGTTCCTACAATGAGCAGTTCTTC; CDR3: CASSQEGSYNEQFF
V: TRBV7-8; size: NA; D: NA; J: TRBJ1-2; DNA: TGTGCCAGCAGCTTGGACCCACAGGCTGTCTATGGCTACACCTTC; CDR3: CASSLDPQAVYGYTF
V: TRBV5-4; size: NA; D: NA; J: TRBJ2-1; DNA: TGTGCCAGCAGCTTCCGGGGGATTCTCTACAATGAGCAGTTCTTC; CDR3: CASSFRGILYNEQFF
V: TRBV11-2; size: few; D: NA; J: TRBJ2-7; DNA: TGTGCCAGCCGTTCCCTGACAGAACCCTACGAGCAGTACTTC; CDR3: CASRSLTEPYEQYF
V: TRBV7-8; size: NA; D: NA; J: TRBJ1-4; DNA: TGTGCCAGCAGCTTGACAGCAACTAATGAAAAACTGTTTTTT; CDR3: CASSLTATNEKLFF
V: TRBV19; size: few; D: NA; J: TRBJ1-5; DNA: TGTGCCAGTAGTTGGGCAGGGTATAGCAATCAGCCCCAGCATTTT; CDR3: CASSWAGYSNQPQHF
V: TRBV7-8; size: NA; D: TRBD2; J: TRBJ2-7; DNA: TGTGCCAGCAGCTTAGTTGCGGGAGGGCTCTACGAGCAGTACTTC; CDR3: CASSLVAGGLYEQYF
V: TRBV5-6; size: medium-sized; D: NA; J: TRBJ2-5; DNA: TGTGCCAGCAGCTTGGAAGGTTGGATGGGGGAGACCCAGTACTTC; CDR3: CASSLEGWMGETQYF
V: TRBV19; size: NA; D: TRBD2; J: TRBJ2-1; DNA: TGTGCCAGTAGTCCAAGACTAGCGGGGGGGCCGAATGAGCAGTTCTTC; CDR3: CASSPRLAGGPNEQFF
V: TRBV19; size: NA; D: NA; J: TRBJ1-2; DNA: TGTGCCAGTAGTCTTATTCCAGGGGCACTACCCCAAATTAACTATGGCTACACCTTC; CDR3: CASSLIPGALPQINYGYTF
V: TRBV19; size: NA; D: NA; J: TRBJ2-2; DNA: TGTGCCAGTAGTGACCGCTGGAATAGCGGAGGAGGGACCGAGTTTTTT; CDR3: CASSDRWNSGGGTEFF
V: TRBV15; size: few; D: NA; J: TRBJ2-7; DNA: TGTGCCACCAGCAGAGATGCAACAGGGTTATCCTACGAGCAGTACTTC; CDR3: CATSRDATGLSYEQYF
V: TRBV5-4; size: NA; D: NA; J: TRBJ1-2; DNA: TGTGCCAGCAGCTTACAACCAATTACGGCATATGGCTACACCTTC; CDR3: CASSLQPITAYGYTF
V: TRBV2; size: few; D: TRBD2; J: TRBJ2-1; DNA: TGTGCCAGCAGGGCCCTTAGCGGGGGGATGGATGAGCAGTTCTTC; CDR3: CASRALSGGMDEQFF
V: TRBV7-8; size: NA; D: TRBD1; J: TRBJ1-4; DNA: TGTGCCAGCAGCAGCCGACAGGGGCCAAATGAAAAACTGTTTTTT; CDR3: CASSSRQGPNEKLFF
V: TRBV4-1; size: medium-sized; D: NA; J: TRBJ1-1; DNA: TGCGCCAGCAGCCCCGACAGCACTGAAGCTTTCTTT; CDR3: CASSPDSTEAFF
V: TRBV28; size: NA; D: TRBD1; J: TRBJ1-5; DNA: TGTGCCACCTCGGACAGGGGTAGCAATCAGCCCCAGCATTTT; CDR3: CATSDRGSNQPQHF
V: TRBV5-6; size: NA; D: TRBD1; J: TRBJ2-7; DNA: TGTGCCAGCAGCTTTCGACAGGGGGCTTACGAGCAGTACTTC; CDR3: CASSFRQGAYEQYF
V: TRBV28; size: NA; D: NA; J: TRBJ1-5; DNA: TGTGCCAGCAGTTCCCCAGGTAGCAATCAGCCCCAGCATTTT; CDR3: CASSSPGSNQPQHF
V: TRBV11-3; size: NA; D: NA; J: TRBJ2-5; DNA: TGTGCCAGCAGCTTAGACATTCAGGAGACCCAGTACTTC; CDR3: CASSLDIQETQYF
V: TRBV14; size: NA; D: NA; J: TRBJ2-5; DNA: TGTGCCAGCAGCCATGCCCTAGCCGAGACCCAGTACTTC; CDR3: CASSHALAETQYF
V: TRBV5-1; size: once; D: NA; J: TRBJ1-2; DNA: TGCGCCAGCAGCTTTTCGGCCCGGGAGGATGGCTACACCTTC; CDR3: CASSFSAREDGYTF
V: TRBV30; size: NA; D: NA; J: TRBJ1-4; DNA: TGTGCCTGGAGTCCCCCAGGAGGGGTCAATGAAAAACTGTTTTTT; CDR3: CAWSPPGGVNEKLFF
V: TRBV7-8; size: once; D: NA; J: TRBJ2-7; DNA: TGTGCCAGCAGCCGCCCTATAACGGGGGGCGCCTATCGGAGGCAGTACTTC; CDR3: CASSRPITGGAYRRQYF
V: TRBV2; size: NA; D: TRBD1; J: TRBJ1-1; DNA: TGTGCCAGCAGTGAAGGCAGGGGGCGGACTGAAGCTTTCTTT; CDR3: CASSEGRGRTEAFF
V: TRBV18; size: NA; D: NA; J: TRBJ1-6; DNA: TGTGCCAGCTCACCGGGACGGCCGGGGCCCCTCCACTTT; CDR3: CASSPGRPGPLHF
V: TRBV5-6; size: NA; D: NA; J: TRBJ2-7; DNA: TGTGCCAGCAGCTTGGCCCTGAGGGGGGGCTACGAGCAGTACTTC; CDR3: CASSLALRGGYEQYF
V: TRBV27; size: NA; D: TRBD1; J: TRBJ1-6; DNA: TGTGCCAGCAGTTTACGGCCAGGGGGCAATTCACCCCTCCACTTT; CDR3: CASSLRPGGNSPLHF
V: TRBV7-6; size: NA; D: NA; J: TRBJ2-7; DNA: TGTGCCAGCAGCTTAACGGAGGGTTCCTACGAGCAGTACTTC; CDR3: CASSLTEGSYEQYF
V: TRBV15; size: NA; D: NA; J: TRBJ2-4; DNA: TGTGCCACCAGCAGAGATTTTGGGGCACGGGCCAAAAACATTCAGTACTTC; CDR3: CATSRDFGARAKNIQYF